A single T cell receptor beta chain is shown here with its context. Antigen unknown. V was clipped by 1 base and J by 4 bases, with 19 bases between them. The CDR3 sequence is 17 residues long. CDR1 and CDR2 from the germline V gene are MGHRA and YSYEKL. The data derive from a study of cytomegalovirus exposure and HLA in healthy donors. Across the study: Per a later analysis, the 666 first-cohort and some 110 validation repertoires shared one platform.

Study results and limitations: The classifier was said to identify cytomegalovirus status with high specificity and sensitivity. Subsequent analysis of the 120 or so validation repertoires found a tendency for first-cohort TCR clusters to co-occur.

Some clones are missing from TCRdb's copy, which holds only in-frame ones; the method was immunoSEQ multiplex PCR. The table includes 200,000 to 300,000 clones, less than 95% detected once. This TCR came from a woman in her twenties or thirties in good health and CMV-seronegative. This chain uses TRBV4-1 with TRBJ1-1; D possibly corresponds to TRBD1 (6 bases). The material sequenced was PBMCs. The CDR3: CASSQAPMSGAGTEAFF. Written as DNA, the CDR3 is TGCGCCAGCAGCCAAGCCCCGATGTCAGGGGCAGGCACTGAAGCTTTCTTT.